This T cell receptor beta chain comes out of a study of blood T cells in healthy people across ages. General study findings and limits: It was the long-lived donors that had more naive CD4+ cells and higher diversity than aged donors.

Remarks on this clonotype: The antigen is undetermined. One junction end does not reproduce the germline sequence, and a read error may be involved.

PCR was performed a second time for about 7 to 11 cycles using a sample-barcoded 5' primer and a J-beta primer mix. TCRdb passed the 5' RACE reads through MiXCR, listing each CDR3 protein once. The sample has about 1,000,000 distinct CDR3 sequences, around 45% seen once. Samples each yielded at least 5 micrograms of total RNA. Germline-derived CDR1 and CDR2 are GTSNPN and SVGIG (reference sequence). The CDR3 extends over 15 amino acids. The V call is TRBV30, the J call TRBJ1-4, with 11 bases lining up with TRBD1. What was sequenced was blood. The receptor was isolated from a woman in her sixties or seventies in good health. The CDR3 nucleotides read TGTGCCTGGAGCGGACCGGACAGGGGGCGTGAAAAGCTGTTTTTT. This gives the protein CAWSGPDRGREKLFF.